This T cell receptor (beta chain) was identified in a study of T-cell memory formation after mild COVID-19. Worth noting for this clonotype: Its matching antigen is unknown.

The CDR3 runs to 15 residues. After removal of 5 bases from V and 3 bases from J, the junction contained 8 bases not matched to a gene. CDR1 is SGHVS and CDR2 is FQNEAQ in the germline V gene. TCRdb reprocessed the 5' RACE reads with MiXCR, giving one entry per CDR3 protein. This sample has hundreds of thousands of distinct CDR3 sequences, with around 28% found just once. Regarding the study as a whole: Clones that contracted clustered mainly in CM and EM if CD4+ and in EMRA if CD8+.

The clonotype comes from an adult woman who had mild COVID-19 (a few samples of this study predate the infection). Cell type and time point are not known. The chain has TRBV7-8 and TRBJ2-3, with TRBD2 identical over 7 bases. The specimen sequenced was PBMCs or a T cell subset sorted from them (not recorded which). This chain's CDR3 is CASSPRRRGTDTQYF. DNA for the CDR3: TGTGCCAGCAGCCCTAGGAGGCGGGGGACAGATACGCAGTATTTT.